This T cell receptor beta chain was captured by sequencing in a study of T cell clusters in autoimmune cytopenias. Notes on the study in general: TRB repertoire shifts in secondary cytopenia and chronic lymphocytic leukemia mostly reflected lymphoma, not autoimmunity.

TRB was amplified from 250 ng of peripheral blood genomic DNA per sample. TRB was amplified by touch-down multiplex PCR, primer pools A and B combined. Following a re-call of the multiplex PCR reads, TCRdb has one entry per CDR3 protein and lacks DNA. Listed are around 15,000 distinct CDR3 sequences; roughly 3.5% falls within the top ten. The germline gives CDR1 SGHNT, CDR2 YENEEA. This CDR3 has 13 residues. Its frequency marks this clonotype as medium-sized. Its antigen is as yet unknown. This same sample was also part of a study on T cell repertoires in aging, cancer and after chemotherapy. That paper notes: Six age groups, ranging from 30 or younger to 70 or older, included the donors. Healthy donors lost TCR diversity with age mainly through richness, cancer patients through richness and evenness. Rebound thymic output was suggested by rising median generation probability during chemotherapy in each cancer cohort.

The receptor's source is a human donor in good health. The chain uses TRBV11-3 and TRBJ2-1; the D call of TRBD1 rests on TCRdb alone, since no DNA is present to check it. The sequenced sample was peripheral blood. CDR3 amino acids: CASSPSGNNEQFF.